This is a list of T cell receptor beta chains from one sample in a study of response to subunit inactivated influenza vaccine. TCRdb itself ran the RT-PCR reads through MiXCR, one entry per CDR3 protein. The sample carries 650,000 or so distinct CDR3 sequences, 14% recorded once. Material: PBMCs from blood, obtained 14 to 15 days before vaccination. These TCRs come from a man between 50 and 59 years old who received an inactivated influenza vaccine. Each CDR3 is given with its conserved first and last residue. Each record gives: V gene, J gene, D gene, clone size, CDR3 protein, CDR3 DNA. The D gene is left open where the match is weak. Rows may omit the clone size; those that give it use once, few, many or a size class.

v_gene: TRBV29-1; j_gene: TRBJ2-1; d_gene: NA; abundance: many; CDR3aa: CSVGRGDYNEQFF; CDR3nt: TGCAGCGTTGGAAGGGGCGACTACAATGAGCAGTTCTTC
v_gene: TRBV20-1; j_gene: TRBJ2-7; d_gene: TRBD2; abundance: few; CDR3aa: CSAREGLAGGSRFYEQYF; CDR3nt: TGCAGTGCTAGAGAGGGACTAGCGGGAGGAAGCCGGTTCTACGAGCAGTACTTC
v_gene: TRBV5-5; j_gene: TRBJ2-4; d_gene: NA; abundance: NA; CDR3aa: CASSFAAQDIQYF; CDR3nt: TGTGCCAGCAGCTTTGCCGCGCAGGACATTCAGTACTTC
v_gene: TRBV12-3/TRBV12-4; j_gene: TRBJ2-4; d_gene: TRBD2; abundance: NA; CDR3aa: CASSPVGAGGSQNIQYF; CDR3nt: TGTGCCAGCAGCCCAGTTGGGGCGGGGGGTAGTCAAAACATTCAGTACTTC
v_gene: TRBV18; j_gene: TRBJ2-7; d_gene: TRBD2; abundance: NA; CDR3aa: CASSPPAGDEQYF; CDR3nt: TGTGCCAGCTCACCACCAGCGGGGGACGAGCAGTACTTC
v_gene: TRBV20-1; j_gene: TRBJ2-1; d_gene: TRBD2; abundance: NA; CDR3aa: CSARLAGGSYNEQFF; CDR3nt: TGCAGTGCTAGACTAGCGGGGGGTTCCTACAATGAGCAGTTCTTC
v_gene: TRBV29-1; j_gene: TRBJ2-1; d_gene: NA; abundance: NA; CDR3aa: CSVAGTPMLDEQFF; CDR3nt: TGCAGCGTCGCCGGGACACCAATGTTGGATGAGCAGTTCTTC
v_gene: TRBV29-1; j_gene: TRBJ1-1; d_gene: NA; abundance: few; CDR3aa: CSVRTETKAFF; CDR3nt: TGCAGCGTTAGGACAGAAACTAAAGCTTTCTTT
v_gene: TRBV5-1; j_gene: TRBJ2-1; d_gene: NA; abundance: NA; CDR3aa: CASSLGPRSSYNEQFF; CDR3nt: TGCGCCAGCAGCTTGGGGCCGAGGAGCTCCTACAATGAGCAGTTCTTC
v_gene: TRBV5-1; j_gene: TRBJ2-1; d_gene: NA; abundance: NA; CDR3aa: CASSLVPGVSGEQFF; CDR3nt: TGCGCCAGCAGCTTGGTTCCAGGGGTGAGTGGTGAGCAGTTCTTC
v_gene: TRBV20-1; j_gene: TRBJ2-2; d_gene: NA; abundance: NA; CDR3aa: CSASWESTGELFF; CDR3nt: TGCAGTGCTAGTTGGGAGAGCACCGGGGAGCTGTTTTTT
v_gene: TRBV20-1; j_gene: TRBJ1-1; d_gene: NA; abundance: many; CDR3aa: CSARFRGAIFEAFF; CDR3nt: TGCAGTGCTAGATTCAGGGGCGCAATTTTTGAAGCTTTCTTT
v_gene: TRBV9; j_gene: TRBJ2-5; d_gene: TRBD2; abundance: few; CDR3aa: CASSVGPGLSQETQYF; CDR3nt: TGTGCCAGCAGCGTAGGGCCGGGACTATCCCAAGAGACCCAGTACTTC
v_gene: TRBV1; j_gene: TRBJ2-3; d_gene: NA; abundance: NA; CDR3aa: CTSSQDQRTGTDTQYF; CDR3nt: TGCACCAGCAGCCAAGATCAAAGGACCGGCACAGATACGCAGTATTTT
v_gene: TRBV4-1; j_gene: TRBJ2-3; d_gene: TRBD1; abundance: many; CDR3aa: CASKIGTGMPDTQYF; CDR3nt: TGCGCCAGCAAGATCGGGACAGGGATGCCAGATACGCAGTATTTT
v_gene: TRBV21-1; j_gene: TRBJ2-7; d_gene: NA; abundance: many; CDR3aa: CASSKSPQLVQGPYEQYF; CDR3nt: TGTGCCAGCAGCAAATCGCCACAATTGGTACAGGGCCCCTACGAGCAGTACTTC
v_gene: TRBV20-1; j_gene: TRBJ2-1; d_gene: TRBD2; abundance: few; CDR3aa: CSELGFPSTSGNYNEQFF; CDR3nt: TGCAGTGAACTAGGTTTCCCTTCCACTAGCGGGAACTACAATGAGCAGTTCTTC
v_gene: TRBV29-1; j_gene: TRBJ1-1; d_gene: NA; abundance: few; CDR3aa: CSAHLGANTEAFF; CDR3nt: TGCAGCGCCCATTTGGGGGCGAACACTGAAGCTTTCTTT
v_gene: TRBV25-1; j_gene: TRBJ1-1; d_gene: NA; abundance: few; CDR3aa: CASSEWEAGSEAFF; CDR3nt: TGTGCCAGCAGTGAATGGGAGGCAGGGTCTGAAGCTTTCTTT
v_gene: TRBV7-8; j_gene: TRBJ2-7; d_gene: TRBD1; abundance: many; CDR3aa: CASSLVVGQGTYEQYF; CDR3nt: TGTGCCAGCAGCTTAGTAGTGGGACAGGGGACGTACGAGCAGTACTTC
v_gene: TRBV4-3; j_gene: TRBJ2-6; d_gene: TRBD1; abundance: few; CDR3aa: CASSQETGNPGANVLTF; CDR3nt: TGCGCCAGCAGCCAAGAGACAGGGAACCCTGGGGCCAACGTCCTGACTTTC
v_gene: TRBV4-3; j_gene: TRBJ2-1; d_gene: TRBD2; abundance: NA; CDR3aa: CASSHVSGGTRGNEQFF; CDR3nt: TGCGCCAGCAGCCACGTTAGCGGGGGTACCCGGGGGAATGAGCAGTTCTTC
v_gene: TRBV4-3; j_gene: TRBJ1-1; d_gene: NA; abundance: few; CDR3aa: CASSQEQVMNTEAFF; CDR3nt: TGCGCCAGCAGCCAAGAACAGGTTATGAACACTGAAGCTTTCTTT
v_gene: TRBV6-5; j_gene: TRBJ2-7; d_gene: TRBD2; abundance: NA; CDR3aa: CASSYGGVSYEQYF; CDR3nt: TGTGCCAGCAGTTATGGGGGGGTCTCCTACGAGCAGTACTTC
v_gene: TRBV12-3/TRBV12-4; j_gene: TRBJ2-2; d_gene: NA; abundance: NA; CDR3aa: CASRRSGANTGELFF; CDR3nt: TGTGCCAGCAGGCGTTCCGGGGCGAACACCGGGGAGCTGTTTTTT
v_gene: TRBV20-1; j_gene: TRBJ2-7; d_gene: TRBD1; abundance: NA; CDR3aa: CSARVADRVYEQYF; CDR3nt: TGCAGTGCTAGAGTTGCGGACAGGGTCTACGAGCAGTACTTC
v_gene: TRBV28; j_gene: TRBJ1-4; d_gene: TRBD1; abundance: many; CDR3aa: CASSPPRRTGDEKLFF; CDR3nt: TGTGCCAGCAGTCCACCCCGGAGGACAGGAGATGAAAAACTGTTTTTT
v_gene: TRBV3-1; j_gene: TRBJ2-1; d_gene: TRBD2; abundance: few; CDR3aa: CASSQGGLAANEQFF; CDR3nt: TGTGCCAGCAGCCAAGGAGGACTAGCGGCCAATGAGCAGTTCTTC
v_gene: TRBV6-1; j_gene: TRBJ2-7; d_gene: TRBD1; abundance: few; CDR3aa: CASRNPGTGGSYEQYF; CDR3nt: TGTGCCAGCAGAAACCCTGGGACAGGGGGCTCCTACGAGCAGTACTTC
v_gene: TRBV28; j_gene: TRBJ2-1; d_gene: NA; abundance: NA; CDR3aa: CASSLGLDSGPYNEQFF; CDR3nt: TGTGCCAGCAGTTTAGGTTTGGATAGCGGCCCCTACAATGAGCAGTTCTTC
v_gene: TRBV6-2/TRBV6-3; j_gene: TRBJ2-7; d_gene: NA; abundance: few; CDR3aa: CASKVTEGSEQYF; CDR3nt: TGTGCCAGCAAGGTAACAGAGGGTTCCGAGCAGTACTTC
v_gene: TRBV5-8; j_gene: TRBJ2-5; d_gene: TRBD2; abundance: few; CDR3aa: CASSKGLAGGPETQYF; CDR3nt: TGTGCCAGCAGCAAGGGACTAGCGGGGGGGCCGGAGACCCAGTACTTC
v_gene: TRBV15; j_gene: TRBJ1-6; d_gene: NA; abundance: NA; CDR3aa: CATSRGGEHSPLHF; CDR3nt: TGTGCCACCAGCAGAGGGGGGGAGCATTCACCCCTCCACTTT
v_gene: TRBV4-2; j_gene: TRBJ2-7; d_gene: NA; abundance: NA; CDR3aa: CASSQDLAWEQYF; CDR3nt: TGTGCCAGCAGCCAAGATCTAGCCTGGGAGCAGTACTTC
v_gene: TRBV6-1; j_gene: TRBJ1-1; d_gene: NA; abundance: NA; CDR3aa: CASSMAETMGTEAFF; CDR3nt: TGTGCCAGCAGTATGGCGGAAACAATGGGGACTGAAGCTTTCTTT
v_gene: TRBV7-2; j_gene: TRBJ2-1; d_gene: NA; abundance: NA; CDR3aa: CASSWETWGEQFF; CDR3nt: TGTGCCAGCAGCTGGGAAACATGGGGCGAGCAGTTCTTC
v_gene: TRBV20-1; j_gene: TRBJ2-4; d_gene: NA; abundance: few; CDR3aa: CSARSLTLAKNIQYF; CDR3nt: TGCAGTGCGAGGTCTCTAACCCTAGCCAAAAACATTCAGTACTTC
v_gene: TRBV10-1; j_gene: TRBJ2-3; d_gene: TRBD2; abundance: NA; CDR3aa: CASSEFKRGRTDTQYF; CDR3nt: TGCGCCAGCAGTGAGTTCAAGCGGGGGCGCACAGATACGCAGTATTTT
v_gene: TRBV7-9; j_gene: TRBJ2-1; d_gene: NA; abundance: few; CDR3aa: CASSPENYNEQFF; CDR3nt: TGTGCCAGCAGCCCAGAAAATTACAATGAGCAGTTCTTC
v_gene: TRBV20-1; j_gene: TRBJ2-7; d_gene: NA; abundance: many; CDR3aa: CSASRGAYEQYF; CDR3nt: TGCAGTGCTTCCAGGGGTGCCTACGAGCAGTACTTC
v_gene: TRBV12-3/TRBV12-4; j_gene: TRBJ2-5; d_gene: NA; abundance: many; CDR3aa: CASRSQLHQETQYF; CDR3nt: TGTGCCAGCAGGAGCCAACTCCACCAAGAGACCCAGTACTTC
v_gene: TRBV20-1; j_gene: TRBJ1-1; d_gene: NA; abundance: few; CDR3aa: CSARRGGGQLNTEAFF; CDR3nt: TGCAGTGCTAGACGAGGAGGAGGCCAGTTGAACACTGAAGCTTTCTTT
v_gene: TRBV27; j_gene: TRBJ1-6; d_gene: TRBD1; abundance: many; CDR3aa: CATRTGYSPLHF; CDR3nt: TGTGCCACCCGGACAGGGTACTCACCCCTCCACTTT
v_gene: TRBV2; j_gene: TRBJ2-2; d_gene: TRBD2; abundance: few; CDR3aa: CASSVSAGGGGELFF; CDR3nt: TGTGCCAGCAGTGTTTCGGCGGGAGGTGGCGGGGAGCTGTTTTTT
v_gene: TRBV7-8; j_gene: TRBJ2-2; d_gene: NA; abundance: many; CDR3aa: CASSLTGSGELFF; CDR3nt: TGTGCCAGCAGCTTAACAGGGTCCGGGGAGCTGTTTTTT
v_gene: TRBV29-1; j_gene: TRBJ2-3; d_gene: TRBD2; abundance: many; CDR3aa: CSVSGGTTDTQYF; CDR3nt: TGCAGCGTTAGCGGGGGGACCACAGATACGCAGTATTTT
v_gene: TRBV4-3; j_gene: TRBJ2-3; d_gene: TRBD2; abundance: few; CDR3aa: CASSSIAGLQYF; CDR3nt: TGCGCCAGCAGCAGTATAGCGGGACTGCAGTATTTT
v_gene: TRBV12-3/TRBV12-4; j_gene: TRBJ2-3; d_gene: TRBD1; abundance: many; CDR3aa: CASSAGTATDTQYF; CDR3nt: TGTGCCAGCAGTGCCGGGACAGCCACAGATACGCAGTATTTT
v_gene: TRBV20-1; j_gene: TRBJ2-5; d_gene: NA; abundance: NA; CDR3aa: CSALGTPIETQYF; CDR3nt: TGCAGTGCCCTCGGGACCCCCATTGAGACCCAGTACTTC
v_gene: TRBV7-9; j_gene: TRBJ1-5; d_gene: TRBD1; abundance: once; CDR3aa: CASSLVEGAFNQPQHF; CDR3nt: TGTGCCAGCAGCTTAGTGGAGGGGGCGTTCAATCAGCCCCAGCATTTT
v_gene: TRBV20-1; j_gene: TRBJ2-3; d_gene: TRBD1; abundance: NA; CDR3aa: CSARQGAEDTQYF; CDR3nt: TGCAGTGCTAGACAGGGGGCTGAAGATACGCAGTATTTT
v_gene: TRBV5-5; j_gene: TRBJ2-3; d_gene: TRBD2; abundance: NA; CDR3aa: CASSPQLAGRTDTQYF; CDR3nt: TGTGCCAGCAGTCCTCAACTAGCGGGGCGCACAGATACGCAGTATTTT
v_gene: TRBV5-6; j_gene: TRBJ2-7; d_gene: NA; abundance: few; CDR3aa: CASSTTLRGWYEQYF; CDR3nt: TGTGCCAGCAGCACTACCTTACGGGGTTGGTACGAGCAGTACTTC
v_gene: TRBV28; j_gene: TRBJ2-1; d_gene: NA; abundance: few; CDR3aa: CASSQRDGRGEQFF; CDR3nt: TGTGCCAGCAGCCAACGGGACGGTCGGGGGGAGCAGTTCTTC
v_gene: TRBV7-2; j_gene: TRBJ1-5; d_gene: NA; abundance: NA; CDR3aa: CASSLEVESPQHF; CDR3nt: TGTGCCAGCAGCTTAGAAGTTGAGTCCCCCCAGCATTTT